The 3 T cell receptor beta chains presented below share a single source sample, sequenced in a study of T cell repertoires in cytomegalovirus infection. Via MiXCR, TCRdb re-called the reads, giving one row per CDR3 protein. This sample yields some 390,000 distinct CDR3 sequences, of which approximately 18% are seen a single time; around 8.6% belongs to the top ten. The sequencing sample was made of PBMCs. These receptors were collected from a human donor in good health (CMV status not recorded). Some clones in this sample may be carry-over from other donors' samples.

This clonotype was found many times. The CDR3 DNA reads TGTGCCAGCAGCTTATATGGAGACAAACAGCAAGAGACCCAGTACTTC. It translates to CASSLYGDKQQETQYF. The chain combines TRBV7-2 with TRBJ2-5; D ambiguous. CDR1 and CDR2 (germline): SGHTA, FQGNSA. V lost 2 bases, J lost 2 bases, and 15 bases lay in between. The CDR3 spans 16 residues.

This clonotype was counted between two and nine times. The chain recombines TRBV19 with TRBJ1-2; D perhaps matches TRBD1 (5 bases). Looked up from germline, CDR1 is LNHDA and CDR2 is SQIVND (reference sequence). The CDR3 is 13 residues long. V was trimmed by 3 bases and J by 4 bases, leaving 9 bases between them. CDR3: CASSIPGPYGYTF. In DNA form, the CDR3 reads TGTGCCAGTAGTATTCCAGGGCCCTATGGCTACACCTTC.

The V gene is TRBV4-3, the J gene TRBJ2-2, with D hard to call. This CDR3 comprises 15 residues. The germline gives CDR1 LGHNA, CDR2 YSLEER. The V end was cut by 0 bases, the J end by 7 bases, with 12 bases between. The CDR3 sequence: CASSQETRLVGELFF. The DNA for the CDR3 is TGCGCCAGCAGCCAAGAAACTCGCCTGGTCGGGGAGCTGTTTTTT.